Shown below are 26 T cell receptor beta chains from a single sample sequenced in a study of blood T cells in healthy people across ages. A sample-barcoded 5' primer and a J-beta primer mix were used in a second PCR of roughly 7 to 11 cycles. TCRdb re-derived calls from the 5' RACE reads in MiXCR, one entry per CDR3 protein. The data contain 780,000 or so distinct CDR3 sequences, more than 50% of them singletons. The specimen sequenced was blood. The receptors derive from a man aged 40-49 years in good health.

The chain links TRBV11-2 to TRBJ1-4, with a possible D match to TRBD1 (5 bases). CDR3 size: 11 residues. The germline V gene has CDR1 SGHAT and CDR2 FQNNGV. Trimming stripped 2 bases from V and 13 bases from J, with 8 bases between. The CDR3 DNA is TGTGCCAGCAGCTTATCCGGGGGACTGTTTTTT. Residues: CASSLSGGLFF. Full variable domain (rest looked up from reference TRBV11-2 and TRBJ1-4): EAGVAQSPRYKIIEKRQSVAFWCNPISGHATLYWYQQILGQGPKLLIQFQNNGVVDDSQLPKDRFSAERLKGVDSTLKIQPAKLEDSAVYLCASSLSGGLFFGSGTQLSVL.

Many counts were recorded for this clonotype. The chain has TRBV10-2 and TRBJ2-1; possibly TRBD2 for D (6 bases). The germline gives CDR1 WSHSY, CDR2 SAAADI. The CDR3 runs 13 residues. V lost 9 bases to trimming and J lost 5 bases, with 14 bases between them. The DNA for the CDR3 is TGCGCCAGTACCGGGACTCAGAACAATGAGCAGTTCTTC. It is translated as CASTGTQNNEQFF.

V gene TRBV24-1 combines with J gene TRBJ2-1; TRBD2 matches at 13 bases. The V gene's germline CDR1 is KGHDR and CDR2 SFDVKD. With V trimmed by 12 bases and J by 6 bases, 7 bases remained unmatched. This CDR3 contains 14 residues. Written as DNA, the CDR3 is TGTGCCTCCGGGACTAGCGGGAATGTCAATGAGCAGTTCTTC. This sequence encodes CASGTSGNVNEQFF.

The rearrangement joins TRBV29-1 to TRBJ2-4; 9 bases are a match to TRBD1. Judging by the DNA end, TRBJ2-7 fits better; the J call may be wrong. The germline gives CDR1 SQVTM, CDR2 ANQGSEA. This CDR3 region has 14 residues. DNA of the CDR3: TGCAGCGGTAGATCGGGACAGGGCGTCGGCGAGCAGTACTTC. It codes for CSGRSGQGVGEQYF.

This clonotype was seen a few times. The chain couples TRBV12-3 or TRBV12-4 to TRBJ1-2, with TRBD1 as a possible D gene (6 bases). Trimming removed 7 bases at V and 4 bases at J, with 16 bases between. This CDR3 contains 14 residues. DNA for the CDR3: TGTGCCAGCACCTTCTCCGCGGACAGCTATGGCTACACCTTC. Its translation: CASTFSADSYGYTF.

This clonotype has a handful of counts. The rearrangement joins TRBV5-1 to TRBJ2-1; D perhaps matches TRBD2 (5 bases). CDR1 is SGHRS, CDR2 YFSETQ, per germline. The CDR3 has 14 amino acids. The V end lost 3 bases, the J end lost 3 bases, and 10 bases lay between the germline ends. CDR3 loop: CASSSAGGYNEQFF. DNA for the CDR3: TGCGCCAGCAGCTCCGCGGGTGGCTACAATGAGCAGTTCTTC.

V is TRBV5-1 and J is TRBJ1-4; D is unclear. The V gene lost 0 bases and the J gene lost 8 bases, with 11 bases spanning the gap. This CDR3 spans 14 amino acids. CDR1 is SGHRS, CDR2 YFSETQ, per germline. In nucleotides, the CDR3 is TGCGCCAGCAGCTTGGGACCGGCGTCAGAAAAACTGTTTTTT. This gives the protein CASSLGPASEKLFF.

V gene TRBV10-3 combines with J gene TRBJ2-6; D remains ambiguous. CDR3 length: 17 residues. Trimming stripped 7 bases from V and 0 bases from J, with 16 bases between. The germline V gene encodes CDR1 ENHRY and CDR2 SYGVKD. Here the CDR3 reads CAITPTADPSGANVLTF. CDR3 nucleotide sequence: TGTGCCATCACTCCTACCGCGGACCCCTCTGGGGCCAACGTCCTGACTTTC.

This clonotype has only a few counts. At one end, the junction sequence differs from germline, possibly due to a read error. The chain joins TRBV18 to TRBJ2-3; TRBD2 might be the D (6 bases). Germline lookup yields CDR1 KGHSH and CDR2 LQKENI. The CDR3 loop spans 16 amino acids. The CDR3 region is CASSPPGGGRTDTQYF. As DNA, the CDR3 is TGTGCCAGCTCCCCACCCGGGGGAGGACGCACAGATACGCAGTATTTT.

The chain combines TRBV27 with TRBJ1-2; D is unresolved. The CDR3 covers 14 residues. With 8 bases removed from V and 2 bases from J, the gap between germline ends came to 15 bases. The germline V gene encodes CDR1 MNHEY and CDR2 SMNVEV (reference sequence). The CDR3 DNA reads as TGTGCCAGCTGTGAGAGCCCTTGCAACTATGGCTACACCTTC. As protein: CASCESPCNYGYTF.

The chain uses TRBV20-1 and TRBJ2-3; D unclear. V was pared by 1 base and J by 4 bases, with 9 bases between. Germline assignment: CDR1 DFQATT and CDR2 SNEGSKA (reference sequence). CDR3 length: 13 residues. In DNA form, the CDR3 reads TGCAGTGCTAGAGCCGACTCTTCAGATACGCAGTATTTT. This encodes CSARADSSDTQYF.

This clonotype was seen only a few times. In nucleotides, the CDR3 is TGTGCCAGCAGCCCCAACGGAGCAACTAATGAAAAACTGTTTTTT. Translating gives CASSPNGATNEKLFF. This chain links TRBV7-2 with TRBJ1-4; D not resolved. The CDR3 covers 15 residues. Trimming took 5 bases from V and 0 from J, leaving 10 bases between them. The V gene's germline CDR1 is SGHTA and CDR2 FQGNSA.

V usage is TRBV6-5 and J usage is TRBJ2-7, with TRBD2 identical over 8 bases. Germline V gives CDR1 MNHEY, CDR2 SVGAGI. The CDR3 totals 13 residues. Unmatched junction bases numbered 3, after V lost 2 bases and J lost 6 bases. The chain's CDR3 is CASSYGRGGEQYF. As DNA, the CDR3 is TGTGCCAGCAGTTACGGTCGGGGGGGCGAGCAGTACTTC.

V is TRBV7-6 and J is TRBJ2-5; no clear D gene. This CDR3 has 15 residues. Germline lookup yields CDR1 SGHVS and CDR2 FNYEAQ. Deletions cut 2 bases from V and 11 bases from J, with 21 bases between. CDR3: CASSLWDDTYNEQYF. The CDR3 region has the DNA TGTGCCAGCAGCTTATGGGATGACACTTACAATGAGCAGTACTTC.

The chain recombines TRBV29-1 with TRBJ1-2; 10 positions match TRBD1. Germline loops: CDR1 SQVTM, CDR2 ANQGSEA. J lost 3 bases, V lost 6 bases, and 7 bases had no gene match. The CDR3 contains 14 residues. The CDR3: CSVHLGQGDYGYTF. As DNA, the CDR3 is TGCAGCGTCCATCTAGGACAGGGGGACTATGGCTACACCTTC.

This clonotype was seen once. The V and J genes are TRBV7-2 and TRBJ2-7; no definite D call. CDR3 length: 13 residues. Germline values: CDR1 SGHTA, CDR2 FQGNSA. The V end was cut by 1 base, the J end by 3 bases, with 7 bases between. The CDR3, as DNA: TGTGCCAGCAGCTTAGTCGAGTTCTACGAGCAGTACTTC. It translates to CASSLVEFYEQYF.

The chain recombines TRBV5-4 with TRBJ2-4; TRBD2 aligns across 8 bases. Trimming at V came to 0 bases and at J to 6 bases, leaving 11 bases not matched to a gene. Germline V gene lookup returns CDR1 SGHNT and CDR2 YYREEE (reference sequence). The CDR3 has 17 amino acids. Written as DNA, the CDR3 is TGTGCCAGCAGCTTGGCGGCTCGGCGGGGGGCGCGAAACATTCAGTACTTC. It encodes CASSLAARRGARNIQYF.

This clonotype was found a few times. The CDR3 DNA is TGCGCCAGCAGTTTACAGGGGGCGCTTGGAGAGACCCAGTACTTC. As protein: CASSLQGALGETQYF. The chain employs TRBV5-1 and TRBJ2-4, with 9 positions matching TRBD1. The end of the DNA aligns better with TRBJ2-5, so the J call may be wrong. In germline, CDR1 is SGHRS, CDR2 YFSETQ. The CDR3 loop spans 15 amino acids.

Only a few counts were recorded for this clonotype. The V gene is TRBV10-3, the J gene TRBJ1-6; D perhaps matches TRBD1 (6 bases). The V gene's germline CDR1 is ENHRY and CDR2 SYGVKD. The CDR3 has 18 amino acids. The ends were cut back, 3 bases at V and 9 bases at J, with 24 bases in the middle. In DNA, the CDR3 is TGTGCCATCAGTGACAGGGGCTTAGGACCCCCTCCACGTTCACCCCTCCACTTT. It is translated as CAISDRGLGPPPRSPLHF.

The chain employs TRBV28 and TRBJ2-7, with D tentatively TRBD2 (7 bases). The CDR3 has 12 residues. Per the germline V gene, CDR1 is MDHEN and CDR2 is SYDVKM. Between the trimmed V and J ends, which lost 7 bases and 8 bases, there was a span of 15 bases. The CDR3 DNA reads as TGTGCCAGCAACACGGGGGGCCTACAGCAGTACTTC. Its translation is CASNTGGLQQYF.

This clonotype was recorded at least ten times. DNA of the CDR3: TGTGCCAGCAGTCGGGAACAAGAGACCCAGTACTTC. It is translated as CASSREQETQYF. This chain links TRBV12-3 or TRBV12-4 with TRBJ2-5, with D possibly TRBD2 on 5 matching bases. CDR3 length: 12 residues. The ends were cut back, 5 bases at V and 2 bases at J, with 6 bases in the middle.

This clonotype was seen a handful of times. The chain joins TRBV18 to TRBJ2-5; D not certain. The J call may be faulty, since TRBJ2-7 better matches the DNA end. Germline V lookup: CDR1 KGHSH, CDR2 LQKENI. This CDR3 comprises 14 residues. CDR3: CASSLRPSSYEQYF. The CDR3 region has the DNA TGTGCCAGCTCACTACGGCCTTCGTCCTACGAGCAGTACTTC.

CDR3 region: CASSVGRGRNTGELFF. CDR3 coding DNA: TGTGCCAGCAGTGTAGGTAGAGGGAGGAACACCGGGGAGCTGTTTTTT. V and J are TRBV2 and TRBJ2-2, with D possibly being TRBD2 (5 bases). The germline CDR1 and CDR2 sequences are SNHLY and FYNNEI. The length of the CDR3 is 16 residues. Trimming left V 4 bases short and J 1 base short, with 13 bases between.

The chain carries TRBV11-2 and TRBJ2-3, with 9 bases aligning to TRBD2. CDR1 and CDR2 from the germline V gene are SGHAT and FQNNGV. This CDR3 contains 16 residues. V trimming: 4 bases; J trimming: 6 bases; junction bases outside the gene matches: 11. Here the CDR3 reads CASSSQSAGGKDTQYF. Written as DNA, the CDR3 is TGTGCCAGCAGCTCCCAATCGGCGGGAGGGAAGGATACGCAGTATTTT.

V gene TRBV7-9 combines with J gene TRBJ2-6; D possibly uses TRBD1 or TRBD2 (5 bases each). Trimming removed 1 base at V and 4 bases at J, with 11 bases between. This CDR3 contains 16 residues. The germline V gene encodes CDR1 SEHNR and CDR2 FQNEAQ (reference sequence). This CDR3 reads CASSLGVGTGANVLTF. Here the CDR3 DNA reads TGTGCCAGCAGCTTAGGGGTCGGGACCGGGGCCAACGTCCTGACTTTC.

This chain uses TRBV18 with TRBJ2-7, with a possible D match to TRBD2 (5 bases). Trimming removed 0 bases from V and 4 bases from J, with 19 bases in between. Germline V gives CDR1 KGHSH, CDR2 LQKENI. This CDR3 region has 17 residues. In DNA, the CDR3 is TGTGCCAGCTCACCACCCAGTCGACCCAACCGGGGTTACGAGCAGTACTTC. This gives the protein CASSPPSRPNRGYEQYF.